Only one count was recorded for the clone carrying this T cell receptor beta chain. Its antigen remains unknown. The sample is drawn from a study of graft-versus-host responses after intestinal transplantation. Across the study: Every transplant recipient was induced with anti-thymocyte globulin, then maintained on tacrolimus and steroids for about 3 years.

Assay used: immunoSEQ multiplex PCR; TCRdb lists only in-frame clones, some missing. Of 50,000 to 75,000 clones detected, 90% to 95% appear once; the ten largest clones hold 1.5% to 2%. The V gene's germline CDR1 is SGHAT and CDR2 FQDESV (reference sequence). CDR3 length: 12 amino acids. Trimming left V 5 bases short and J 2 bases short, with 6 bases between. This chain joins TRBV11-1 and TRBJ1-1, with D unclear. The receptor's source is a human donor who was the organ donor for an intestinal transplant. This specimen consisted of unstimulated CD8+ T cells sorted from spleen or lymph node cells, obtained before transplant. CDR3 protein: CASSLTNTEAFF. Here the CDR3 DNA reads TGTGCCAGCAGCCTTACTAACACTGAAGCTTTCTTT.